Each of the 27 T cell receptor beta chains below was sequenced from the same sample in a study of blood T cell repertoires in COVID-19. TCRdb keeps only in-frame clones here, not all; method: immunoSEQ multiplex PCR. The table shows 340,000 or so clones, with 80% to 90% occurring only once. The sequencing input was peripheral blood. These receptors were collected from a man in his fifties with active or convalescent COVID-19.

As concerns this clone: The same CDR3 also results from other DNA sequences found in this sample. The rearrangement joins TRBV3-1 (or the pseudogene TRBV3-2) to TRBJ2-2; D remains unclear. V was clipped by 1 base and J by 5 bases, with 8 bases between them. Germline lookup yields CDR1 LGHDT and CDR2 YNNKEL (reference sequence). The CDR3 is made up of 14 amino acids. The chain's CDR3 is CASSQGQVTGELFF. In DNA form, the CDR3 reads TGTGCCAGCAGCCAAGGGCAGGTAACCGGGGAGCTGTTTTTT.

The chain employs TRBV4-3 and TRBJ1-1; 8 bases align to TRBD1. Trimming removed 1 base from V and 2 bases from J; junction bases left unmatched: 9. This CDR3 has 17 residues. Germline loops: CDR1 LGHNA, CDR2 YSLEER. CDR3: CASSQAGGSVYNTEAFF. The CDR3 bases are TGCGCCAGCAGCCAAGCAGGGGGCTCGGTTTATAACACTGAAGCTTTCTTT.

The chain couples TRBV11-3 to TRBJ2-3; TRBD1 agrees at 7 bases. Germline-derived CDR1 and CDR2 are SGHNT and YENEEA. The junction had 5 bases not matched to a gene; V was cut back by 9 bases and J by 2 bases. CDR3 size: 13 residues. The DNA of the CDR3 is TGTGCCAGACAGGACAGGCCCACAGATACGCAGTATTTT. Residues: CARQDRPTDTQYF.

V and J are TRBV27 and TRBJ1-2; 9 positions agree with TRBD1. The CDR3 is 13 residues long. Trimming took 8 bases from V and 7 from J; bases not matched to a gene: 8. Looked up from germline, CDR1 is MNHEY and CDR2 is SMNVEV (reference sequence). DNA for the CDR3: TGTGCCAGCGGCCGGACAGGGGAACGTGGCTACACCTTC. This sequence encodes CASGRTGERGYTF.

The chain couples TRBV3-1 (or the pseudogene TRBV3-2) to TRBJ1-1, with D tentatively TRBD1 (5 bases). Germline assignment: CDR1 LGHDT and CDR2 YNNKEL (reference sequence). This CDR3 is built from 15 residues. The V end lost 4 bases, the J end lost 10 bases, and 22 bases lay between the germline ends. CDR3 region: CASSLNTGGESRAFF. In DNA, the CDR3 is TGTGCCAGCAGCCTTAACACCGGGGGAGAGTCGCGAGCTTTCTTT.

This chain uses TRBV30 with TRBJ2-5; D might be TRBD1 (6 bases). The CDR3 extends over 14 amino acids. V was clipped by 5 bases and J by 4 bases, with 17 bases between them. Germline CDR1 reads GTSNPN; CDR2 reads SVGIG (reference sequence). The chain's CDR3 is CAWGPGHGGETQYF. In DNA form, the CDR3 reads TGTGCCTGGGGTCCGGGACACGGAGGAGAGACCCAGTACTTC.

The chain is built from TRBV9 and TRBJ1-5; D perhaps matches TRBD1 (5 bases). Germline CDR1 reads SGDLS; CDR2 reads YYNGEE. V was clipped by 4 bases and J by 6 bases, with 14 bases between them. This CDR3 comprises 14 residues. The CDR3: CASSPDPGGQPQHF. The CDR3 bases are TGTGCCAGCAGCCCTGACCCGGGGGGTCAGCCCCAGCATTTT.

The chain has TRBV5-1 and TRBJ2-7; 7 nucleotides line up with TRBD1. The V gene's germline CDR1 is SGHRS and CDR2 YFSETQ. This CDR3 is built from 18 residues. Trimming removed 9 bases from V and 2 bases from J; junction bases left unmatched: 23. CDR3 loop: CAKSFPIAEQGRPYEQYF. CDR3 in DNA: TGCGCCAAGTCTTTCCCGATCGCAGAACAGGGGCGCCCCTACGAGCAGTACTTC. Drawing the rest from reference TRBV5-1 and TRBJ2-7, the complete variable domain is KAGVTQTPRYLIKTRGQQVTLSCSPISGHRSVSWYQQTPGQGLQFLFEYFSETQRNKGNFPGRFSGRQFSNSRSEMNVSTLELGDSALYLCAKSFPIAEQGRPYEQYFGPGTRLTVT.

This chain connects TRBV5-1 to TRBJ2-7; perhaps TRBD1 as D (6 bases). CDR1 SGHRS and CDR2 YFSETQ come from the germline V gene. The CDR3 is made up of 15 amino acids. V dropped 0 bases and J dropped 7 bases, with 17 bases sitting between them. The DNA for the CDR3 is TGCGCCAGCAGCTTGGTGGCAGGGGCTCTCTCGGAGCAGTACTTC. Protein sequence: CASSLVAGALSEQYF.

The sample holds one count of this clone. V and J are TRBV28 and TRBJ2-3; 10 nucleotides agree with TRBD1. Germline CDR1 and CDR2: MDHEN and SYDVKM. The CDR3 extends over 16 amino acids. J was trimmed by 4 bases and V by 6 bases; bases with no gene match: 10. The CDR3 sequence is CASRTGTGVIADTQYF. CDR3 DNA sequence: TGTGCCAGCAGGACCGGGACAGGGGTTATCGCAGATACGCAGTATTTT.

This rearrangement joins TRBV28 to TRBJ2-7, with 9 bases that match TRBD2. Germline trimming cut 6 bases from V and 6 bases from J; bases unmatched to any gene: 9. This CDR3 is built from 14 residues. The germline V gene encodes CDR1 MDHEN and CDR2 SYDVKM. As DNA, the CDR3 is TGTGCCAGCAGATCTGCGGGAGGGCCCTCCGAGCAGTACTTC. It encodes CASRSAGGPSEQYF.

This clone turned up a few times. This chain links TRBV7-2 with TRBJ2-3, with 13 bases that match TRBD2. CDR3 size: 15 residues. V shed 5 bases, J shed 4 bases, and the junction held 3 bases outside the gene matches. Germline V lookup: CDR1 SGHTA, CDR2 FQGNSA. The CDR3 here is CASSTGLAGADTQYF. The CDR3 DNA sequence: TGTGCCAGCAGCACAGGACTAGCGGGGGCAGATACGCAGTATTTT.

This chain uses TRBV1 with TRBJ2-3; TRBD2 reflects the table's D call only, with no check against the DNA. TRBV1 is labeled a pseudogene. The CDR3 runs 18 residues. The CDR3 coding sequence is TGCACCAGCAGCCCAGCGGGTGGAAGAGCGGGTTTGACAGATACGCAGTATTTT. Protein: CTSSPAGGRAGLTDTQYF.

V gene TRBV3-1 (or the pseudogene TRBV3-2) combines with J gene TRBJ1-1, with TRBD1 as a possible D gene (6 bases). CDR3 length equals 11 residues. Trimming cost V 4 bases and J 8 bases, with 8 bases left between them. Germline V gene data show CDR1 as LGHDT and CDR2 as YNNKEL (reference sequence). Here the CDR3 reads CASSLTGEAFF. CDR3 sequence (DNA): TGTGCCAGCAGCCTAACAGGGGAAGCTTTCTTT.

CDR3 sequence: CASSLLGRGEAFF. The CDR3 nucleotides read TGTGCCAGCAGTTTGTTAGGGCGGGGGGAAGCTTTCTTT. The gene calls are TRBV27 and TRBJ1-1, with D perhaps TRBD1 (5 bases). The CDR3 loop spans 13 amino acids. The V and J ends lost 3 bases and 8 bases respectively, with 13 bases between them. Per germline, CDR1 MNHEY and CDR2 SMNVEV (reference sequence).

This sequence joins TRBV28 and TRBJ2-5, with TRBD1 identical over 7 bases. The CDR3 sequence is 15 residues long. Germline CDR1 MDHEN, CDR2 SYDVKM. With V trimmed by 6 bases and J by 4 bases, 11 bases remained unmatched. DNA for the CDR3: TGTGCCAGCAGCTTAGGGGGCCCGAAGGCAGAGACCCAGTACTTC. As protein: CASSLGGPKAETQYF.

The gene calls are TRBV24-1 and TRBJ2-1; the match to TRBD1 covers 8 bases. The CDR3 is 14 residues long. J lost 6 bases, V lost 3 bases, and 3 bases had no gene match. Germline CDR1 reads KGHDR; CDR2 reads SFDVKD. In nucleotides, the CDR3 is TGTGCCACCAGTGATCCCGGACAGGGCAATGAGCAGTTCTTC. Translation: CATSDPGQGNEQFF.

The chain links TRBV27 to TRBJ2-5; 11 nucleotides align to TRBD2. This CDR3 region has 16 residues. Germline assignment: CDR1 MNHEY and CDR2 SMNVEV (reference sequence). With 5 bases clipped from V and 1 base from J, the junction kept 6 bases outside the gene matches. The CDR3 here is CASSHRTSGSQETQYF. CDR3 DNA: TGTGCCAGCAGTCATCGGACTAGCGGGTCCCAAGAGACCCAGTACTTC.

The chain combines TRBV27 with TRBJ2-1; D perhaps matches TRBD1 (6 bases). Trimming removed 5 bases at V and 4 bases at J, with 12 bases between. Germline lookup yields CDR1 MNHEY and CDR2 SMNVEV (reference sequence). This CDR3 comprises 14 residues. CDR3 sequence (DNA): TGTGCCAGCAGTCCGATGGACAGATACAATGAGCAGTTCTTC. This sequence encodes CASSPMDRYNEQFF.

The rearrangement joins TRBV4-2 to TRBJ2-1; 11 nucleotides match TRBD2. The J segment lost 5 bases and the V segment lost 3 bases, leaving 3 bases of the junction unmatched. CDR1 is LGHNA, CDR2 YNFKEQ, per germline. The CDR3 has 15 amino acids. CDR3 nucleotides: TGTGCCAGCAGCCAGCCGGGACTAGCGGACAATGAGCAGTTCTTC. Protein product: CASSQPGLADNEQFF.

The gene calls are TRBV15 and TRBJ1-2; possibly TRBD1 for D (5 bases). Germline CDR1 reads LNHNV; CDR2 reads YYDKDF (reference sequence). The CDR3 has 14 residues. With 0 bases removed from V and 1 base from J, the gap between germline ends came to 6 bases. CDR3 nucleotide sequence: TGTGCCACCAGCAGAGACAGGGATAACTATGGCTACACCTTC. It translates to CATSRDRDNYGYTF. The variable domain in full, completed from reference TRBV15 and TRBJ1-2, reads DAMVIQNPRYQVTQFGKPVTLSCSQTLNHNVMYWYQQKSSQAPKLLFHYYDKDFNNEADTPDNFQSRRPNTSFCFLDIRSPGLGDTAMYLCATSRDRDNYGYTFGSGTRLTVV.

CDR3 nucleotides: TGTGCCAGCAGTCGGGAGCAGGGTTCCTACAATGAGCAGTTCTTC. Its protein product is CASSREQGSYNEQFF. The chain links TRBV6-4 to TRBJ2-1; a weak D match, TRBD2 (6 bases). This CDR3 comprises 15 residues. The V end was cut by 5 bases, the J end by 1 base, with 12 bases between. Germline V gene lookup returns CDR1 MRHNA and CDR2 SNTAGT.

The chain couples TRBV9 to TRBJ2-2, with TRBD1 matching 11 bases. This CDR3 has 16 amino acids. Trimming cost V 4 bases and J 6 bases; bases outside gene matches: 8. Germline V gene data show CDR1 as SGDLS and CDR2 as YYNGEE. The CDR3 DNA follows: TGTGCCAGCAGCTCCCGGACAGGGGGCGTCTCCGGGGAGCTGTTTTTT. Protein sequence: CASSSRTGGVSGELFF.

This clone was seen only once. This chain joins TRBV7-9 and TRBJ2-1, with TRBD2 matching over 8 bases. Trimming removed 4 bases from V and 7 bases from J; junction bases left unmatched: 6. Per germline, CDR1 SEHNR and CDR2 FQNEAQ (reference sequence). The CDR3 runs to 14 residues. Here the CDR3 DNA reads TGTGCCAGCAGCTGGGGACTAGTCGCGAATGAGCAGTTCTTC. It encodes CASSWGLVANEQFF.

This clone has a handful of counts. The J gene is TRBJ2-2, the V gene TRBV10-2, with 9 bases matching TRBD1. With V trimmed by 8 bases and J by 5 bases, 9 bases remained unmatched. This CDR3 has 15 amino acids. Germline assignment: CDR1 WSHSY and CDR2 SAAADI. The CDR3 protein is CASSPGQGKTGELFF. In DNA form, the CDR3 reads TGCGCCAGCTCCCCCGGACAGGGGAAGACCGGGGAGCTGTTTTTT.

J is TRBJ2-7 and V is TRBV27; D is undetermined. The V and J ends lost 2 bases and 7 bases respectively, with 15 bases between them. CDR1 and CDR2 (germline): MNHEY, SMNVEV (reference sequence). The CDR3 is made up of 14 amino acids. CDR3 residues: CASSLKGFGWEQYF. Here the CDR3 DNA reads TGTGCCAGCAGTTTAAAAGGTTTCGGGTGGGAGCAGTACTTC.

V gene TRBV30 combines with J gene TRBJ2-6; the D is unclear. The CDR3 loop spans 13 amino acids. Looked up from germline, CDR1 is GTSNPN and CDR2 is SVGIG (reference sequence). The V and J ends lost 7 bases and 4 bases respectively, with 11 bases between them. This CDR3 is CASGRGGANVLTF. The CDR3 DNA is TGTGCCTCTGGCCGCGGAGGGGCCAACGTCCTGACTTTC.